This TCR beta chain stems from a study of T-cell reconstitution after alpha-beta-depleted transplantation in children. This clonotype has just a few counts. Its matching antigen is unknown. Unique molecular identifiers featured in how the TCRbeta library was prepared. MiXCR, run by TCRdb on the PCR reads, gives a single entry per CDR3 protein. The table lists about 350,000 distinct CDR3 sequences, roughly 15% of them singletons. CDR1 is SGHRS and CDR2 is YFSETQ in the germline V gene. V shed 2 bases, J shed 4 bases, and the junction held 13 bases outside the gene matches. This CDR3 has 18 amino acids. Study conclusions and caveats: It was newly produced T cells that mostly accounted for T-cell counts and diversity one year after transplant.

The material was PBMCs, mostly from graft donor cells, obtained 360 days after TCRalphabeta/CD19-depleted stem cell transplant. The J gene is TRBJ2-1, the V gene TRBV5-1, with 9 bases lining up with TRBD1. This receptor was identified in a male patient aged 2 to 9 who had a stem cell transplant for acute lymphoblastic leukemia, so the T cells may come from the graft donor. CDR3 protein: CASSLRRGGTGRYNEQFF. As DNA, the CDR3 is TGCGCCAGCAGCTTACGACGGGGTGGGACAGGGAGGTACAATGAGCAGTTCTTC. The full variable domain, its missing parts supplied by reference TRBV5-1 and TRBJ2-1, is KAGVTQTPRYLIKTRGQQVTLSCSPISGHRSVSWYQQTPGQGLQFLFEYFSETQRNKGNFPGRFSGRQFSNSRSEMNVSTLELGDSALYLCASSLRRGGTGRYNEQFFGPGTRLTVL.